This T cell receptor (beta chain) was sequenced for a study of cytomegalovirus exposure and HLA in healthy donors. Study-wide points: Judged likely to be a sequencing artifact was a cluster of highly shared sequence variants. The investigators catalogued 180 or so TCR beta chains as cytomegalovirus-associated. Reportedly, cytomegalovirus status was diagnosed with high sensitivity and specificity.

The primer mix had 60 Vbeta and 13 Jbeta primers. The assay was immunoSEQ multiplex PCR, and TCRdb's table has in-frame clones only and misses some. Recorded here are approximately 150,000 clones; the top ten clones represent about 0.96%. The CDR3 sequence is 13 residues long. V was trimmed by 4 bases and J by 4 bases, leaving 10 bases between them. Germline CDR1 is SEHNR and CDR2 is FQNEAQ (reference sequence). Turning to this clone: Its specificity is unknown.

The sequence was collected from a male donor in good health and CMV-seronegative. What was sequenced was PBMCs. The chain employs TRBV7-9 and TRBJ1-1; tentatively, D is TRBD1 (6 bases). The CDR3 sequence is CASSSLGGTEAFF. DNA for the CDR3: TGTGCCAGCAGCTCCTTAGGGGGCACTGAAGCTTTCTTT.